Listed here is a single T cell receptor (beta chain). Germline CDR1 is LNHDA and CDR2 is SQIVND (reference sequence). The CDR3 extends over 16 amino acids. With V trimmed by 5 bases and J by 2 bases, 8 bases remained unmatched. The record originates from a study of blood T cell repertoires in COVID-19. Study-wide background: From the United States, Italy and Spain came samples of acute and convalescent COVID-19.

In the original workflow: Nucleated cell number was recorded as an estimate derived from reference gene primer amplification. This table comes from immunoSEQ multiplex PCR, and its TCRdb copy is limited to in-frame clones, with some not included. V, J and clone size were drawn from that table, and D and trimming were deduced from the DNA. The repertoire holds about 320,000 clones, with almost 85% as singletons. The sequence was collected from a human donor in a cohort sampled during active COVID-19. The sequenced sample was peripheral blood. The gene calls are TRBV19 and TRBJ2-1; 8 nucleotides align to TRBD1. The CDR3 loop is CASSPRQGSTYNEQFF. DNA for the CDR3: TGTGCCAGTAGTCCCAGACAGGGGTCCACCTACAATGAGCAGTTCTTC.